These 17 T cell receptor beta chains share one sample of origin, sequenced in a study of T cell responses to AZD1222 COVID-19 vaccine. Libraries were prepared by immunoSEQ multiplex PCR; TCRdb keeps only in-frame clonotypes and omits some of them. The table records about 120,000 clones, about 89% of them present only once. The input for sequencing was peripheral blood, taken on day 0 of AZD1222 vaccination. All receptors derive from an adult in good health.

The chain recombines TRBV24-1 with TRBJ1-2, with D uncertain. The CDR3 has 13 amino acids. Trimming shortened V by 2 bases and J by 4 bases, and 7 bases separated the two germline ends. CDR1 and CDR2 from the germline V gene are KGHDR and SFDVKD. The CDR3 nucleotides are TGTGCCACCAGTGATTCGGGTGTCTATGGCTACACCTTC. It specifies CATSDSGVYGYTF.

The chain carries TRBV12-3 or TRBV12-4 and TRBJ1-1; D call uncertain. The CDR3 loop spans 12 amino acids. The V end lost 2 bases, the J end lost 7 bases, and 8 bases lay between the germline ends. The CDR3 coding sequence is TGTGCCAGCAGTTTATCTAGCGGTGAAGCTTTCTTT. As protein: CASSLSSGEAFF.

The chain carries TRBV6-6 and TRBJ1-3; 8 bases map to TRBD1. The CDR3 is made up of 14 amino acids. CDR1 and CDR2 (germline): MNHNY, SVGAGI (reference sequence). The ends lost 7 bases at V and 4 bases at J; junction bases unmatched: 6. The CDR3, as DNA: TGTGCCAGCACCCTAACAGGGGGAGGAAACACCATATATTTT. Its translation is CASTLTGGGNTIYF.

CDR3 DNA: TGCGCCAGCAGCCAAGGACATGGGGACTACAATGAGCAGTTCTTC. Its protein is CASSQGHGDYNEQFF. V is TRBV4-1 and J is TRBJ2-1; D is undetermined. This CDR3 is 15 amino acids long. Trimming removed 1 base at V and 3 bases at J, with 10 bases between. Germline V gene sequence: CDR1 MGHRA, CDR2 YSYEKL.

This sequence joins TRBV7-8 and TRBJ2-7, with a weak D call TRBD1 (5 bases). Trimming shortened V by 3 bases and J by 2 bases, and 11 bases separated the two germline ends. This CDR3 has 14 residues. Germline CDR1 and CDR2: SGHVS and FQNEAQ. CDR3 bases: TGTGCCAGCAGCTTCCTCGACAGAGCCTACGAGCAGTACTTC. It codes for CASSFLDRAYEQYF. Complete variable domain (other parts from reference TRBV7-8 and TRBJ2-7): GAGVSQSPRYKVAKRGQDVALRCDPISGHVSLFWYQQALGQGPEFLTYFQNEAQLDKSGLPSDRFFAERPEGSVSTLKIQRTQQEDSAVYLCASSFLDRAYEQYFGPGTRLTVT.

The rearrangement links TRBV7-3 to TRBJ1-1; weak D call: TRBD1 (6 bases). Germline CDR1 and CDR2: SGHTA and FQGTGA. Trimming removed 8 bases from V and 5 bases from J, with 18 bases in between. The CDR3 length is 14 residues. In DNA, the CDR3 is TGTGCCAGCGCCTTAAAAGGAGGGGGTACTGAAGCTTTCTTT. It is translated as CASALKGGGTEAFF.

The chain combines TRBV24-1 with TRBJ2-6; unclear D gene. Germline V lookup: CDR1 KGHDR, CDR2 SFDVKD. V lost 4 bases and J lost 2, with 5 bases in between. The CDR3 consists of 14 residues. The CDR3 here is CATSERAGANVLTF. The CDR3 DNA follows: TGTGCCACCAGTGAAAGGGCTGGGGCCAACGTCCTGACTTTC.

Written as DNA, the CDR3 is TGTGCCAGCAGCGTCACAGGGGCAACTAATGAAAAACTGTTTTTT. Its translation: CASSVTGATNEKLFF. J is TRBJ1-4 and V is TRBV9, with 7 positions matching TRBD1. J gave up 0 bases and V 2 bases, and 1 base lay outside the gene matches. The germline V gene encodes CDR1 SGDLS and CDR2 YYNGEE. This CDR3 region has 15 residues.

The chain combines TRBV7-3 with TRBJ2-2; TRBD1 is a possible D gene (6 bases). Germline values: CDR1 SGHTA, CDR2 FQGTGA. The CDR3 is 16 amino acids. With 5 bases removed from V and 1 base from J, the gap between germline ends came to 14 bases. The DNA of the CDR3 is TGTGCCAGCAGCCGACCGGAGACAGGGAACACCGGGGAGCTGTTTTTT. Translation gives CASSRPETGNTGELFF.

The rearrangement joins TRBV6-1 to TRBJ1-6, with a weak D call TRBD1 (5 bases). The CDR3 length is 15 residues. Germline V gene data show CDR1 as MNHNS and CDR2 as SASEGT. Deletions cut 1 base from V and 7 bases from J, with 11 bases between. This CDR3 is CASSEDGARNSPLHF. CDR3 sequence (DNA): TGTGCCAGCAGTGAAGACGGGGCGCGGAATTCACCCCTCCACTTT.

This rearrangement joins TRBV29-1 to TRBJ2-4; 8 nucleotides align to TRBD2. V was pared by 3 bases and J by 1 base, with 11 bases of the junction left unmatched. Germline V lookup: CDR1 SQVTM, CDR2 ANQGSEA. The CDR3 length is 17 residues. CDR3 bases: TGCAGCGTTGAGAATAGCGGGACGGGGAAGGCCAAAAACATTCAGTACTTC. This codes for CSVENSGTGKAKNIQYF.

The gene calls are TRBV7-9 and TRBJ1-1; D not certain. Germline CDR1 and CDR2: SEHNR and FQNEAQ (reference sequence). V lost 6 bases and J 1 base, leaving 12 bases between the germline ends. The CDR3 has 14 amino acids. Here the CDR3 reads CASRRTTENTEAFF. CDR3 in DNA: TGTGCCAGCAGGCGGACTACAGAGAACACTGAAGCTTTCTTT.

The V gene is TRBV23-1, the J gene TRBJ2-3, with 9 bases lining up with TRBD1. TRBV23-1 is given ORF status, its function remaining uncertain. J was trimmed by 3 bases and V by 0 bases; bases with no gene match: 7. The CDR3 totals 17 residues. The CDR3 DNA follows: TGCGCCAGCAGTCAATCGAGGGAACAGGGGGCAACAGATACGCAGTATTTT. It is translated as CASSQSREQGATDTQYF.

CDR3 residues: CASSSHRGLRNTIYF. Here the CDR3 DNA reads TGTGCCAGCAGTTCCCACAGGGGATTAAGAAACACCATATATTTT. The chain has TRBV28 and TRBJ1-3; 7 bases match TRBD1. This CDR3 spans 15 amino acids. The germline V gene has CDR1 MDHEN and CDR2 SYDVKM. J gave up 5 bases and V 4 bases, and 8 bases lay outside the gene matches. The entire variable domain, with the rest obtained from reference TRBV28 and TRBJ1-3, is as follows: DVKVTQSSRYLVKRTGEKVFLECVQDMDHENMFWYRQDPGLGLRLIYFSYDVKMKEKGDIPEGYSVSREKKERFSLILESASTNQTSMYLCASSSHRGLRNTIYFGEGSWLTVV.

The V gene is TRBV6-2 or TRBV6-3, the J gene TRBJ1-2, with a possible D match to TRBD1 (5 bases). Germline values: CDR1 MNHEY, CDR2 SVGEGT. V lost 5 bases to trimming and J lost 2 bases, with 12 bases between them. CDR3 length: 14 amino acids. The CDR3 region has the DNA TGTGCCAGCAGTCCCGGGACGGCGAACTATGGCTACACCTTC. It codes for CASSPGTANYGYTF.

CDR3: CASSFLSPQSGANVLTF. Written as DNA, the CDR3 is TGTGCCAGCAGCTTCCTCAGCCCCCAATCTGGGGCCAACGTCCTGACTTTC. The J gene is TRBJ2-6, the V gene TRBV11-2; D call uncertain. V lost 3 bases to trimming and J lost 1 base, with 13 bases between them. Germline assignment: CDR1 SGHAT and CDR2 FQNNGV. The CDR3 length is 17 residues.

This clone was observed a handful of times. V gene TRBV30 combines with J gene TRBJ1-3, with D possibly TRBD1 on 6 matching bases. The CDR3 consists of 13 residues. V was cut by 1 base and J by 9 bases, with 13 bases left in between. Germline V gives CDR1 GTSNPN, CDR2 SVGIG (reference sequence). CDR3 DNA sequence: TGTGCCTGGAGTGGGGGGCAGGGTGGCACCATATATTTT. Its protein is CAWSGGQGGTIYF.